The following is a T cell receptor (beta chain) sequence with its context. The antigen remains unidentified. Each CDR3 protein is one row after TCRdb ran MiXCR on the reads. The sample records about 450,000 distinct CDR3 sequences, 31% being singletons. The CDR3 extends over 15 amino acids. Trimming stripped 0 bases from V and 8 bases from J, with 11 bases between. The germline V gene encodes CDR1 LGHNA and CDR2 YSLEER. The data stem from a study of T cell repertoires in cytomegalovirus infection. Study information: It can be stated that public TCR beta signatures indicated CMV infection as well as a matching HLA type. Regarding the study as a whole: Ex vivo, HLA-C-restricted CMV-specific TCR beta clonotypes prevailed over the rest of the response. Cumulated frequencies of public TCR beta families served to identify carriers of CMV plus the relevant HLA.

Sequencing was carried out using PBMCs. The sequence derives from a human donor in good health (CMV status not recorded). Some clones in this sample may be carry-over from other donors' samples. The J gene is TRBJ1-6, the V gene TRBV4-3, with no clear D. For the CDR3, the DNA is TGCGCCAGCAGCCAAGATAGGCTGGGATATTCACCCCTCCACTTT. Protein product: CASSQDRLGYSPLHF.